The present entry profiles one T cell receptor (beta chain) with its context. These data are taken from a study of preoperative IRX-2 immunotherapy in early breast cancer. Treatment: preoperative locoregional IRX-2 cytokine immunotherapy. Preoperative locoregional IRX-2 cytokine immunotherapy was tested in the phase Ib source study. This CDR3 contains 12 residues. The germline V gene has CDR1 SGDLS and CDR2 YYNGEE. V shed 0 bases and J shed 6 bases, with 5 bases lying between them. Here immunoSEQ multiplex PCR was the method, and the copy in TCRdb shows in-frame clones only, minus some. Of more than 50,000 clones in the sample, roughly 94% were seen once.

The origin of this receptor is a human donor with breast cancer. This rearrangement joins TRBV9 to TRBJ2-3; D call uncertain. Sampling was carried out from a patient treated with IRX-2 immunotherapy. The CDR3 coding sequence is TGTGCCAGCAGCGTAGACGTGGATACGCAGTATTTT. The encoded protein is CASSVDVDTQYF.